Here is one T cell receptor beta chain with its context. These data come from a study of blood T cell repertoires in COVID-19. Assignments of participants to cohorts depended upon their own reported clinical history. The CDR3 extends over 14 amino acids. Trimming cost V 6 bases and J 3 bases, with 14 bases left between them. Germline CDR1 is MDHEN and CDR2 is SYDVKM. Sequenced by immunoSEQ multiplex PCR; TCRdb stores in-frame clones only, minus some. The sample yields over 350,000 clones, around nine tenths seen once. The sequence derives from a woman between 50 and 59 years old who had recovered from COVID-19. The V gene is TRBV28, the J gene TRBJ1-1, with D maybe TRBD1 (6 bases). Material: PBMCs or T cells enriched from blood (not recorded which). The CDR3 reads CASSSGTPDTEAFF. The CDR3 DNA sequence: TGTGCCAGCAGCTCCGGGACACCAGACACTGAAGCTTTCTTT. The full variable domain, in which reference TRBV28 and TRBJ1-1 provide the parts outside the CDR3, is DVKVTQSSRYLVKRTGEKVFLECVQDMDHENMFWYRQDPGLGLRLIYFSYDVKMKEKGDIPEGYSVSREKKERFSLILESASTNQTSMYLCASSSGTPDTEAFFGQGTRLTVV.